These 27 T cell receptor beta chains originate from one sample sequenced in a study of blood T cell repertoires in COVID-19 (dated by TCRdb to about 2020). The receptor library was made with the immunoSEQ multiplex PCR assay. Here the immuneACCESS table is served through TCRdb, limited to in-frame sequences with V and J called. Missing clones are a known gap in these copies; in checked studies unresolved V genes cover under half, and the rest lacks a known reason. In this sample the table shows 75,000 to 100,000 clones, about 89% of which occur a single time. The top ten clones comprise just under 20% of the sample. The sequenced material came from peripheral blood. The receptors come from a human donor in a cohort sampled during active COVID-19.

V is TRBV27 and J is TRBJ1-2; possibly TRBD1 for D (6 bases). V was shortened by 3 bases and J by 6 bases, with 17 bases between the two germline ends. The CDR3 has 15 residues. Germline V gene sequence: CDR1 MNHEY, CDR2 SMNVEV (reference sequence). The CDR3 nucleotides read TGTGCCAGCAGTTTGACCCCGAACAGGGCCCATGGCTACACCTTC. Translating it yields CASSLTPNRAHGYTF.

Only a few counts were recorded for this clone. The genes are TRBV4-1 and TRBJ2-1; D perhaps matches TRBD2 (6 bases). V was shortened by 1 base and J by 4 bases, with 11 bases between the two germline ends. CDR1 and CDR2 from the germline V gene are MGHRA and YSYEKL. The CDR3 covers 15 residues. For the CDR3, the DNA is TGCGCCAGCAGCCAAGGGGACGGGACTTACAATGAGCAGTTCTTC. Translating gives CASSQGDGTYNEQFF.

The V gene is TRBV5-1, the J gene TRBJ2-1; possibly TRBD1 for D (6 bases). CDR1 is SGHRS and CDR2 is YFSETQ in the germline V gene. This CDR3 has 14 amino acids. Trimming shortened V by 4 bases and J by 6 bases, and 14 bases separated the two germline ends. CDR3: CASSPLQGPNEQFF. CDR3 coding DNA: TGCGCCAGCAGCCCGTTGCAGGGGCCCAATGAGCAGTTCTTC.

The gene calls are TRBV5-1 and TRBJ2-7; 10 positions agree with TRBD2. Germline V gives CDR1 SGHRS, CDR2 YFSETQ. CDR3 length: 16 amino acids. The V segment lost 0 bases and the J segment 0 bases; nucleotides outside the gene matches: 3. This CDR3 is CASSLDSGRHSYEQYF. CDR3 bases: TGCGCCAGCAGCTTGGATAGCGGGAGGCACTCCTACGAGCAGTACTTC.

This clone was picked up one time. The J gene is TRBJ1-4, the V gene TRBV19; TRBD1 matches 7 bases. Germline V gene data show CDR1 as LNHDA and CDR2 as SQIVND (reference sequence). There are 13 residues in the CDR3. The junction had 9 bases not matched to a gene; V was cut back by 1 base and J by 16 bases. CDR3 protein: CASSIGAGTVTFF. CDR3 DNA: TGTGCCAGTAGTATAGGGGCCGGGACAGTTACGTTTTTT.

The chain couples TRBV6-4 to TRBJ2-2; 8 nucleotides line up with TRBD2. The CDR3 covers 14 residues. J lost 5 bases, V lost 4 bases, and 3 bases had no gene match. Germline V lookup: CDR1 MRHNA, CDR2 SNTAGT. CDR3 sequence reads: CASSASSGTGELFF. CDR3 DNA: TGTGCCAGCAGTGCATCTAGCGGGACCGGGGAGCTGTTTTTT.

The rearrangement uses TRBV7-9 and TRBJ1-4; tentatively, D is TRBD1 (5 bases). Germline V gene sequence: CDR1 SEHNR, CDR2 FQNEAQ (reference sequence). Trimming cost V 1 base and J 6 bases, with 12 bases left between them. The CDR3 runs to 15 residues. The CDR3 spells CASSLVGGADEKLFF. The CDR3, as DNA: TGTGCCAGCAGCTTAGTGGGAGGGGCGGATGAAAAACTGTTTTTT.

This rearrangement joins TRBV21-1 to TRBJ2-7; TRBD2 is the table's D call and was not checked against the DNA. TRBV21-1 is given as a pseudogene. The CDR3 is made up of 13 amino acids. CDR3 DNA sequence: TGTGCCAGCAGCCCCCTCCCGTACTACGAGCAGTACTTC. The encoded protein is CASSPLPYYEQYF.

This chain links TRBV5-1 with TRBJ2-1; weak D call: TRBD2 (6 bases). CDR3 length equals 14 residues. V was clipped by 9 bases and J by 3 bases, with 16 bases between them. The germline CDR1 and CDR2 sequences are SGHRS and YFSETQ. The CDR3 DNA reads as TGCGCCACCACAGAAGGACTATACTACAATGAGCAGTTCTTC. Protein: CATTEGLYYNEQFF.

The chain is built from TRBV28 and TRBJ2-6; D is possibly TRBD2 (6 bases). Germline CDR1 reads MDHEN; CDR2 reads SYDVKM. Trimming cost V 6 bases and J 2 bases, with 11 bases left between them. The length of the CDR3 is 15 residues. CDR3 sequence: CASSQGGTGANVLTF. The DNA of the CDR3 is TGTGCCAGCAGCCAGGGAGGAACTGGGGCCAACGTCCTGACTTTC.

The rearrangement uses TRBV15 and TRBJ2-7, with D perhaps TRBD1 (6 bases). The germline CDR1 and CDR2 sequences are LNHNV and YYDKDF (reference sequence). The V gene lost 5 bases and the J gene lost 4 bases, with 9 bases spanning the gap. The CDR3 covers 12 residues. The CDR3 DNA sequence: TGTGCCACCAGCCGAGGACAGTACGAGCAGTACTTC. Encoded protein: CATSRGQYEQYF.

V and J are TRBV18 and TRBJ2-7, with D maybe TRBD1 (6 bases). V was shortened by 5 bases and J by 0 bases, with 8 bases between the two germline ends. Germline V CDR1 and CDR2: KGHSH, LQKENI. CDR3 length: 13 residues. CDR3 coding DNA: TGTGCCAGCTCATTGGGGGCCTCCTACGAGCAGTACTTC. It translates to CASSLGASYEQYF.

This clone was detected a few times. The chain carries TRBV27 and TRBJ2-3; the match to TRBD2 covers 7 bases. Germline CDR1 and CDR2: MNHEY and SMNVEV (reference sequence). The V and J ends lost 8 bases and 1 base, in that order; junction bases with no gene match: 0. CDR3 length: 12 residues. The CDR3 spells CASRGGTDTQYF. The CDR3 region has the DNA TGTGCCAGCCGGGGGGGCACAGATACGCAGTATTTT.

The rearrangement joins TRBV27 to TRBJ2-7; possible D gene TRBD2, 7 bases. Germline assignment: CDR1 MNHEY and CDR2 SMNVEV (reference sequence). The CDR3 spans 15 residues. V was cut by 7 bases and J by 6 bases, with 22 bases left in between. Here the CDR3 DNA reads TGTGCCAGCAACAGCCGGGGGGCGGTCGTACTCGAGCAGTACTTC. Translated: CASNSRGAVVLEQYF.

This chain links TRBV5-1 with TRBJ2-3; D might be TRBD2 (6 bases). The germline V and J ends were trimmed by 0 bases and 2 bases, with 13 bases remaining between them. The CDR3 runs 16 residues. The V gene's germline CDR1 is SGHRS and CDR2 YFSETQ. CDR3 sequence (DNA): TGCGCCAGCAGCTTGGAAGGGGACTCCCACACAGATACGCAGTATTTT. Its protein product is CASSLEGDSHTDTQYF.

This rearrangement joins TRBV5-1 to TRBJ2-3; D remains ambiguous. The CDR3 is made up of 14 amino acids. CDR1 and CDR2 (germline): SGHRS, YFSETQ. V lost 0 bases to trimming and J lost 0 bases, with 5 bases between them. DNA for the CDR3: TGCGCCAGCAGCTTGGAACAGAGCACAGATACGCAGTATTTT. Amino acid sequence: CASSLEQSTDTQYF.

The chain employs TRBV7-8 and TRBJ2-3; 10 bases are shared with TRBD2. The J segment lost 2 bases and the V segment lost 5 bases, leaving 7 bases of the junction unmatched. CDR1 SGHVS and CDR2 FQNEAQ come from the germline V gene. The CDR3 is 16 amino acids. CDR3 loop: CASSLGLARNTDTQYF. The CDR3 nucleotides read TGTGCCAGCAGCCTGGGACTAGCGCGAAACACAGATACGCAGTATTTT.

This clone was observed a handful of times. The chain combines TRBV6-5 with TRBJ1-3; maybe TRBD1 (6 bases). V was shortened by 6 bases and J by 3 bases, with 12 bases between the two germline ends. There are 14 residues in the CDR3. Germline CDR1 reads MNHEY; CDR2 reads SVGAGI. CDR3 DNA: TGTGCCAGCAGCAAAGGGACACTTGGAAACACCATATATTTT. Its protein product is CASSKGTLGNTIYF.

The chain employs TRBV15 and TRBJ1-2; TRBD1 agrees at 8 bases. The CDR3 extends over 16 amino acids. Germline CDR1 is LNHNV and CDR2 is YYDKDF (reference sequence). The junction had 14 bases not matched to a gene; V was cut back by 0 bases and J by 11 bases. The CDR3 DNA follows: TGTGCCACCAGCAGAGATTATGGACAGGGCGAAGTTTGGTACACCTTC. Its protein is CATSRDYGQGEVWYTF.

The chain recombines TRBV4-3 with TRBJ2-4; D remains unclear. CDR3 length: 16 residues. Germline lookup yields CDR1 LGHNA and CDR2 YSLEER. The ends were cut back, 0 bases at V and 6 bases at J, with 15 bases in the middle. CDR3 loop: CASSQDPVSPRNIQYF. The CDR3 nucleotides read TGCGCCAGCAGCCAAGACCCGGTTTCCCCCCGAAACATTCAGTACTTC.

Only a few counts were recorded for this clone. The V call is TRBV7-2, the J call TRBJ2-2, with 7 bases fitting TRBD2. Germline V gives CDR1 SGHTA, CDR2 FQGNSA. Unmatched junction bases numbered 6, after V lost 0 bases and J lost 8 bases. This CDR3 comprises 15 residues. CDR3 nucleotides: TGTGCCAGCAGCTTAGCGGGAGGGACTTCGGGGGAGCTGTTTTTT. It yields the protein CASSLAGGTSGELFF.

This clone was observed once. This rearrangement joins TRBV7-9 to TRBJ2-7; 8 positions match TRBD2. The J segment lost 5 bases and the V segment lost 5 bases, leaving 8 bases of the junction unmatched. This CDR3 is 14 amino acids long. Per germline, CDR1 SEHNR and CDR2 FQNEAQ (reference sequence). The CDR3 protein is CASSEAGVIHEQYF. CDR3 nucleotide sequence: TGTGCCAGCAGCGAAGCGGGAGTGATCCACGAGCAGTACTTC.

The rearrangement links TRBV11-2 to TRBJ2-3; D possibly corresponds to TRBD2 (5 bases). This CDR3 is 16 amino acids long. Trimming removed 5 bases from V and 2 bases from J, with 17 bases in between. CDR1 and CDR2 (germline): SGHAT, FQNNGV. In DNA form, the CDR3 reads TGTGCCAGCAGCCGCATAAGCGGACGGAACACAGATACGCAGTATTTT. Residues: CASSRISGRNTDTQYF.

This rearrangement joins TRBV29-1 to TRBJ2-3, with TRBD2 identical over 7 bases. Germline V CDR1 and CDR2: SQVTM, ANQGSEA. With V trimmed by 4 bases and J by 2 bases, 9 bases remained unmatched. This CDR3 has 15 amino acids. The CDR3 DNA is TGCAGCGTTGTTGGGCTAGCGGTGTCCACAGATACGCAGTATTTT. Translation: CSVVGLAVSTDTQYF.

CDR3 nucleotides: TGTGCCAGCAGTTTCAGGACTCCGGGAAACACCATATATTTT. This codes for CASSFRTPGNTIYF. The gene calls are TRBV28 and TRBJ1-3; D gene uncertain. Germline V gene lookup returns CDR1 MDHEN and CDR2 SYDVKM. The CDR3 is 14 residues long. Trimming stripped 3 bases from V and 4 bases from J, with 10 bases between.

V gene TRBV10-3 combines with J gene TRBJ1-1; 11 bases line up with TRBD1. The junction had 20 bases not matched to a gene; V was cut back by 8 bases and J by 9 bases. The CDR3 loop spans 17 amino acids. Germline-derived CDR1 and CDR2 are ENHRY and SYGVKD. The CDR3 DNA is TGTGCCATCGGTGGTTTCGGACAGGGGGCGCATGGTCCCCAAGCTTTCTTT. Translating gives CAIGGFGQGAHGPQAFF.

This clone was seen once. J is TRBJ1-5 and V is TRBV6-2 or TRBV6-3, with 10 bases matching TRBD1. V lost 5 bases to trimming and J lost 7 bases; unmatched junction nucleotides: 11. Germline CDR1 is MNHEY and CDR2 is SVGEGT. This CDR3 has 16 residues. The CDR3: CASSANLWTGGQPQHF. CDR3 nucleotides: TGTGCCAGCAGTGCGAACCTCTGGACAGGGGGGCAGCCCCAGCATTTT.